The present T cell receptor beta chain was sequenced within a study of blood T cell repertoires in COVID-19. Study-level background: Samples representing acute and convalescent COVID-19 were sourced from the United States, Italy and Spain. T cells, B-cell-depleted T cells, or PBMCs provided the cDNA or gDNA that served as material.

V lost 7 bases to trimming and J lost 2 bases, with 17 bases between them. Per germline, CDR1 MDHEN and CDR2 SYDVKM. CDR3 length: 16 residues. In the original workflow: Estimation of nucleated cell counts relied on the amplification of reference gene primers. Using immunoSEQ multiplex PCR, the repertoire was profiled, and TCRdb retains in-frame clones only, with some absent. Clonal size and the V and J genes are those of that table, whereas D and trimming came from the DNA. Among about 180,000 clones listed, about 91% were seen once. The clonotype comes from a woman in her twenties or thirties with acute or convalescent COVID-19. The chain couples TRBV28 to TRBJ2-2; D possibly corresponds to TRBD1 (5 bases). The sequenced sample consisted of peripheral blood. The CDR3 DNA reads as TGTGCCAGCACCATCTTGGGGCAGTTAAACACCGGGGAGCTGTTTTTT. Translating gives CASTILGQLNTGELFF.